This T cell receptor beta chain is from a study of control samples from healthy donors and cancer patients (dated by TCRdb to the early 2020s). In regard to this clone: No cognate antigen has been identified for it. Within one base of it there is no much larger clone, and no base qualities were kept.

The library came from the immunoSEQ multiplex PCR assay. TCRdb's version of the immuneACCESS table is confined to in-frame rearrangements and falls short of the full clone set. An unresolved V gene accounts for under half of the shortfall where checked; the remainder is of unknown origin. The table for this sample lists roughly 92,000 clones; around 86% of them were counted only once. Of the sample, 1.3% falls within the top ten clones. The origin of this receptor is a woman aged 45-59 years in good health. Sequences were obtained from blood.

The CDR3 region: CASSLILNTEAFF. The DNA is TGTGCCAGCAGCTTAATACTGAACACTGAAGCTTTCTTT. Recombination connected TRBV7-9 to TRBJ1-1; there is no confident call for the D gene. The germline ends are 4 bases apart after V is trimmed by 2 bases and J by 0 bases. For CDR1 and CDR2, the germline V gene (reference sequence) lists SEHNR and FQNEAQ. Inclusive of the bounding cysteine and phenylalanine, the CDR3 is 13 residues long. This entry keeps only the CDR3 DNA: 39 bases, framed from base 1.